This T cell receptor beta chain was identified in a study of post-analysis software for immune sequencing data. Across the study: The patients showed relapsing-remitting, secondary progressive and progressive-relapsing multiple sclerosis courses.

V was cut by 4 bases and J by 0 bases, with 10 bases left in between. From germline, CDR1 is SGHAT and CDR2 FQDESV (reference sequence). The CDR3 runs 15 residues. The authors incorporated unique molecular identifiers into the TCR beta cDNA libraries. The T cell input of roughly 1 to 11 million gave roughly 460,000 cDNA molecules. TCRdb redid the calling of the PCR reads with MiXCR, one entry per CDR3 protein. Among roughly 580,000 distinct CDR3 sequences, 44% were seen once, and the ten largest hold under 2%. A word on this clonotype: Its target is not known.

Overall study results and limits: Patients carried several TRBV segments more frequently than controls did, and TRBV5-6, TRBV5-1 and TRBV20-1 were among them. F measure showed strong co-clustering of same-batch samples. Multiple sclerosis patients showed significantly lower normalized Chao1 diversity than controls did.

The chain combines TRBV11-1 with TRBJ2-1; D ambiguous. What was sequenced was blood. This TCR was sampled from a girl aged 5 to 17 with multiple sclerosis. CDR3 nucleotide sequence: TGTGCCAGCAGCTCCGCGATGGACTCCTACAATGAGCAGTTCTTC. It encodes CASSSAMDSYNEQFF. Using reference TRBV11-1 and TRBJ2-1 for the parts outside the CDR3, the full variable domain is EAEVAQSPRYKITEKSQAVAFWCDPISGHATLYWYRQILGQGPELLVQFQDESVVDDSQLPKDRFSAERLKGVDSTLKIQPAELGDSAMYLCASSSAMDSYNEQFFGPGTRLTVL.